This T cell receptor (beta chain) appears in the sequencing data of a study of blood T cell repertoires in COVID-19. On the study more broadly: The United States, Italy and Spain supplied acute and convalescent COVID-19 samples.

How the authors handled the data: Amplifying reference gene primers gave estimates of nucleated cell counts. Only in-frame clones appear in the TCRdb table, and some are missing; sequencing was by immunoSEQ multiplex PCR. That table supplies the V and J calls and clone size; D and trimming were determined from the DNA. The table has 210,000 or so clones, around 83% seen once. CDR1 is SGHRS and CDR2 is YFSETQ in the germline V gene. Trimming stripped 0 bases from V and 3 bases from J, with 10 bases between. The length of the CDR3 is 14 residues. The chain combines TRBV5-1 with TRBJ2-7; D perhaps matches TRBD2 (5 bases). Sequencing input: peripheral blood. The TCR comes from a man aged 45-60 years with active or convalescent COVID-19. In DNA, the CDR3 is TGCGCCAGCAGCTTGGAAACTAGGAACTACGAGCAGTACTTC. As protein: CASSLETRNYEQYF.